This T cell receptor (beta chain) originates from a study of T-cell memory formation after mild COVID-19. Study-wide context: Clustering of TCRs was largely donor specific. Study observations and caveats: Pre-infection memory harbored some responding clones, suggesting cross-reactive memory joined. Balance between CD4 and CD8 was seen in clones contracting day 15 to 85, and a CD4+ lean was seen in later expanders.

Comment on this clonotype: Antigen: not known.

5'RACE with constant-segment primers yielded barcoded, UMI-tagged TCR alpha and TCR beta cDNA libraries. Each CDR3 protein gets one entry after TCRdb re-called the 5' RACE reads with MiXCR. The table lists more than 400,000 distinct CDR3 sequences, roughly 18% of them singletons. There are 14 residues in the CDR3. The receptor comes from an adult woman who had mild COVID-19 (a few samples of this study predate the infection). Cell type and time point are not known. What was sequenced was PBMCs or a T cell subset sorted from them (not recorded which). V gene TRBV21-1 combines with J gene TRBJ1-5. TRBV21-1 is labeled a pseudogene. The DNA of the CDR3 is TGTGCCAGTAGAGAGGGTTTGAGCAATCAGCCCCAGCATTTT. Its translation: CASREGLSNQPQHF.